This T cell receptor beta chain was recovered during a study of response to subunit inactivated influenza vaccine. A note on this clonotype: Its antigen is unknown.

The ends were cut back, 0 bases at V and 2 bases at J, with 6 bases in the middle. CDR1 and CDR2 (germline): DFQATT, SNEGSKA (reference sequence). The CDR3 has 13 residues. Findings and caveats of the study: Only a handful of new T cells, the authors suggested, are recruited with each seasonal influenza vaccination.

TCRdb re-called the RT-PCR reads through MiXCR, storing one row per CDR3 protein. The data show around 190,000 distinct CDR3 sequences, with about 9% seen just once and approximately 10% held by the top ten. This clonotype was obtained from a man aged 50 or older who received an inactivated influenza vaccine. The material sequenced was non-naive T cells sorted from PBMCs, taken on the day of vaccination. The V and J genes are TRBV20-1 and TRBJ2-3; D gene ambiguous. CDR3 coding DNA: TGCAGTGCTAGAGATCCCTACACAGATACGCAGTATTTT. As protein: CSARDPYTDTQYF.